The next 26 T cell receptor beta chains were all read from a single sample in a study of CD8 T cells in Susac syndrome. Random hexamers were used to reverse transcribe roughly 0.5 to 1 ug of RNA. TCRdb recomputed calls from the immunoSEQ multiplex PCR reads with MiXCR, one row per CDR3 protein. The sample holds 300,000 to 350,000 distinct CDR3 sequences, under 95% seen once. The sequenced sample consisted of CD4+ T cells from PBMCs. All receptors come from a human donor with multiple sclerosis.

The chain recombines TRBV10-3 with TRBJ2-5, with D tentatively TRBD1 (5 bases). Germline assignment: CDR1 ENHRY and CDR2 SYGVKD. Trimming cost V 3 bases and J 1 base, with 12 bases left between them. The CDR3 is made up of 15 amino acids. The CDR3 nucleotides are TGTGCCATCAGTGAAGGGGTTGTCGTCCAAGAGACCCAGTACTTC. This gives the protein CAISEGVVVQETQYF.

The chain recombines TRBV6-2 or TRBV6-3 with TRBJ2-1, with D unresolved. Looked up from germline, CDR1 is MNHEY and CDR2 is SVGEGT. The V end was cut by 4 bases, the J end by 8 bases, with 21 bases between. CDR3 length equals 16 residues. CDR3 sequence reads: CASSSDSPLGMYEQFF. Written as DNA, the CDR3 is TGTGCCAGCAGTTCCGACTCGCCCCTTGGGATGTATGAGCAGTTCTTC.

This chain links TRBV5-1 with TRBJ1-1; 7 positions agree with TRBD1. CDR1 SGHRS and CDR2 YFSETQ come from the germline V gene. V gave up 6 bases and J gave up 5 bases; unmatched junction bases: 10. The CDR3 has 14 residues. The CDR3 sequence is CASTTPGQFTEAFF. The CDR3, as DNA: TGCGCCAGCACGACACCGGGACAGTTTACTGAAGCTTTCTTT. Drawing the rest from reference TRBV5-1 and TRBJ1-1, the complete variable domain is KAGVTQTPRYLIKTRGQQVTLSCSPISGHRSVSWYQQTPGQGLQFLFEYFSETQRNKGNFPGRFSGRQFSNSRSEMNVSTLELGDSALYLCASTTPGQFTEAFFGQGTRLTVV.

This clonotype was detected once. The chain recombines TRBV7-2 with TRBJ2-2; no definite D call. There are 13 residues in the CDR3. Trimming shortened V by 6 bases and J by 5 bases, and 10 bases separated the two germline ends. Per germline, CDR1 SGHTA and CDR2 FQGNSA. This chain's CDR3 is CASSYYATGELFF. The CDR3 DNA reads TGTGCCAGCAGTTACTACGCTACCGGGGAGCTGTTTTTT.

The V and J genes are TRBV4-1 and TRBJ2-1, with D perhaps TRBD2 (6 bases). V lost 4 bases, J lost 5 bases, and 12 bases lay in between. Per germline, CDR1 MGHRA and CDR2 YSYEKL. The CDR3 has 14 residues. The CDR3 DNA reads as TGCGCCAGCAGCCCGCCTGGACTAAACAATGAGCAGTTCTTC. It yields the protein CASSPPGLNNEQFF.

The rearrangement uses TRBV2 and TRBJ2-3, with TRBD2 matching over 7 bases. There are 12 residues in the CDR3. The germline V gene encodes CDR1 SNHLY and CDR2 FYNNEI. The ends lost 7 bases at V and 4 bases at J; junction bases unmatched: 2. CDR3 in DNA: TGTGCCAGCAACGGACTAGCAGATACGCAGTATTTT. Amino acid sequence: CASNGLADTQYF.

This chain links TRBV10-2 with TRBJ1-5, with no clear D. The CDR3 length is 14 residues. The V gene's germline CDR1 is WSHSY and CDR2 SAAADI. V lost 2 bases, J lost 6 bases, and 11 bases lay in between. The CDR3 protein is CASSEQDSGQPQHF. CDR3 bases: TGCGCCAGCAGTGAGCAGGATTCGGGTCAGCCCCAGCATTTT.

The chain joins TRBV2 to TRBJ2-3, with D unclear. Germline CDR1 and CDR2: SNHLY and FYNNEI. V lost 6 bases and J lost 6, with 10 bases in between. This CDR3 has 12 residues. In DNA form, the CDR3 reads TGTGCCAGCAGAGCCAGTGGCGATACGCAGTATTTT. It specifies CASRASGDTQYF.

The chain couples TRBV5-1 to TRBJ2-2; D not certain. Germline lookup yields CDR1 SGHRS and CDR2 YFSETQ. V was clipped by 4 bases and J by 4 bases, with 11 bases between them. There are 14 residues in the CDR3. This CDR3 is CASSQSRATGELFF. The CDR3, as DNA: TGCGCCAGCAGCCAGAGTCGAGCCACCGGGGAGCTGTTTTTT. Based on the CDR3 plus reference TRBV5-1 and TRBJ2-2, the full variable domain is KAGVTQTPRYLIKTRGQQVTLSCSPISGHRSVSWYQQTPGQGLQFLFEYFSETQRNKGNFPGRFSGRQFSNSRSEMNVSTLELGDSALYLCASSQSRATGELFFGEGSRLTVL.

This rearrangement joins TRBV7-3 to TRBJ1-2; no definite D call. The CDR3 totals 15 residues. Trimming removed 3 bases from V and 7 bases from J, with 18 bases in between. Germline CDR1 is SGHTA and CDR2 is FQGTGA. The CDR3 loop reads CASSLDAGSWGGYTF. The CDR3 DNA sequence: TGTGCCAGCAGCTTGGATGCCGGCTCATGGGGTGGCTACACCTTC.

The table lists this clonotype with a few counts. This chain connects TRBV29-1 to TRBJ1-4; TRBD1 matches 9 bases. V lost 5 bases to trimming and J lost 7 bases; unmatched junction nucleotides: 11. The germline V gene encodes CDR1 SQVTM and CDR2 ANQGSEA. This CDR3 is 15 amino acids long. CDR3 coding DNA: TGCAGCGTTCTCCCCGACAGGGGGGTCGGTGAAAAACTGTTTTTT. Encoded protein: CSVLPDRGVGEKLFF.

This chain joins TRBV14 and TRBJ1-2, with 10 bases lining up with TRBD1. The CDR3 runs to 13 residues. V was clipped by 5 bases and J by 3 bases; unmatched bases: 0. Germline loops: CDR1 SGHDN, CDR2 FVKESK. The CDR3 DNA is TGTGCCAGCAGCGGGACAGGGGACTATGGCTACACCTTC. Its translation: CASSGTGDYGYTF.

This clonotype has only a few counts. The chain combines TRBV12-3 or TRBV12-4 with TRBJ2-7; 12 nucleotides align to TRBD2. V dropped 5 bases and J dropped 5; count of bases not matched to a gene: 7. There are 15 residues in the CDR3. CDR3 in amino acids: CASSRRLAGDHEQYF. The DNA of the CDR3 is TGTGCCAGCAGTCGGAGACTAGCGGGAGACCACGAGCAGTACTTC.

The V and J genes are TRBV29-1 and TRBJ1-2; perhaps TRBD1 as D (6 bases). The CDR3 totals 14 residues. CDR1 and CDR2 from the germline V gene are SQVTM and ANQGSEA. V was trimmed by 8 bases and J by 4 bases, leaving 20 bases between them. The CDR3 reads CSCPGGPGRYGYTF. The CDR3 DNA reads TGCAGCTGTCCCGGGGGGCCGGGGCGCTATGGCTACACCTTC.

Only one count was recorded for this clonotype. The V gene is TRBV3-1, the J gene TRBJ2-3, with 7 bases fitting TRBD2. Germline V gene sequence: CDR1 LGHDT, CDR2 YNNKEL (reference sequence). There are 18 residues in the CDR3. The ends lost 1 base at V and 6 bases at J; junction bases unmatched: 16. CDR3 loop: CASSQGSLASGLGDTQYF. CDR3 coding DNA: TGTGCCAGCAGCCAAGGGAGTTTGGCTAGCGGCTTGGGGGATACGCAGTATTTT.

The CDR3 loop is CASSFGVTGELFF. The CDR3 DNA reads as TGTGCCAGCAGTTTCGGGGTAACCGGGGAGCTGTTTTTT. The chain links TRBV6-2 or TRBV6-3 to TRBJ2-2, with D possibly matching TRBD2 (5 bases). V was trimmed by 4 bases and J by 5 bases, leaving 8 bases between them. CDR1 and CDR2 (germline): MNHEY, SVGEGT. CDR3 length: 13 amino acids.

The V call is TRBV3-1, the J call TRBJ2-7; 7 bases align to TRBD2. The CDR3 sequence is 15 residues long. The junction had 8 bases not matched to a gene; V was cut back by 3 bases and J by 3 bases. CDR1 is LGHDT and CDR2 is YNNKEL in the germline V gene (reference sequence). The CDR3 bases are TGTGCCAGCAGCCAGGGGCGGGGGTCGCTCTACGAGCAGTACTTC. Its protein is CASSQGRGSLYEQYF.

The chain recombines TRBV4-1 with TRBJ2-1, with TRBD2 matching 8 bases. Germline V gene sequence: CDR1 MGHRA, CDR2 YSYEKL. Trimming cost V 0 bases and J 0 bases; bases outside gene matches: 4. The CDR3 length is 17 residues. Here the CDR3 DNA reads TGCGCCAGCAGCCAAGAAGGAAGCGGGAGCTCCTACAATGAGCAGTTCTTC. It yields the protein CASSQEGSGSSYNEQFF.

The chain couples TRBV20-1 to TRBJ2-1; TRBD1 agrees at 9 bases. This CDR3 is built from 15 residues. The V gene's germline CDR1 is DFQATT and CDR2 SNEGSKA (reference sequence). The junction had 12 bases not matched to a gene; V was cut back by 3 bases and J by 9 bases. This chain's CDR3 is CSARRRGQGGSEQFF. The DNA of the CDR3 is TGCAGTGCTAGGAGGAGGGGACAGGGAGGTAGTGAGCAGTTCTTC.

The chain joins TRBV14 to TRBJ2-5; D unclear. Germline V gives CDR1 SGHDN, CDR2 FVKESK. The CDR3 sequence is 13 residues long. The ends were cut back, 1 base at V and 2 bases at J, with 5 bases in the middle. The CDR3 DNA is TGTGCCAGCAGCCAAGTACCTCAAGAGACCCAGTACTTC. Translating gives CASSQVPQETQYF.

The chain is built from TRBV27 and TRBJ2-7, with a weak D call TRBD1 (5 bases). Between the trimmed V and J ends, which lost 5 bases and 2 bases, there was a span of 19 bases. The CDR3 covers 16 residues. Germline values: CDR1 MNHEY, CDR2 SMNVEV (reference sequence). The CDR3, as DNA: TGTGCCAGCAGTGGCCAGGGCTTGGGATTGACCTACGAGCAGTACTTC. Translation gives CASSGQGLGLTYEQYF.

The CDR3 nucleotides are TGCGCCAGCCGACGGACAGGGGGCGAGGCCCACTATGGCTACACCTTC. Amino acid sequence: CASRRTGGEAHYGYTF. The V and J genes are TRBV5-1 and TRBJ1-2; 11 bases fit TRBD1. From germline, CDR1 is SGHRS and CDR2 YFSETQ. CDR3 length: 16 amino acids. V lost 7 bases and J lost 3; bases outside the gene matches: 11.

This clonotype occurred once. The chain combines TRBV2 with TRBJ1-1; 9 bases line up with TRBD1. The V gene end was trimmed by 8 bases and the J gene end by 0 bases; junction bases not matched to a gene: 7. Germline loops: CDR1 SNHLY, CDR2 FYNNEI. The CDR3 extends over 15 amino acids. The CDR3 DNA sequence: TGTGCCAGCTCCGGGACAGGGAGTATGAACACTGAAGCTTTCTTT. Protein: CASSGTGSMNTEAFF.

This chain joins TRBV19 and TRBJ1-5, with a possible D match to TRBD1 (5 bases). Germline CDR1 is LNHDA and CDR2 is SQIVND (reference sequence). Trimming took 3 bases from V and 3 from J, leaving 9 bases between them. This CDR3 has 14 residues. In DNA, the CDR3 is TGTGCCAGTAGTATCCGGGACCTCAATCAGCCCCAGCATTTT. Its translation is CASSIRDLNQPQHF.

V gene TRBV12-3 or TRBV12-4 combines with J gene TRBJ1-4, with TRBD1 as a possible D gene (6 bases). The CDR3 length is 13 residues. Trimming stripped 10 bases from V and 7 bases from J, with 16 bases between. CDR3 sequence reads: CATTVQGTEKLFF. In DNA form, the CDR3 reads TGTGCCACCACCGTACAGGGAACTGAAAAACTGTTTTTT.

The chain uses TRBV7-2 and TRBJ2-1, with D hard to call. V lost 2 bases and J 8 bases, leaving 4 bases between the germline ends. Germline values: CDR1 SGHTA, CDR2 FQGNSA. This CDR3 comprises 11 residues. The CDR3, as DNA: TGTGCCAGCAGCTTATTCGATGAGCAGTTCTTC. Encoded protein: CASSLFDEQFF.